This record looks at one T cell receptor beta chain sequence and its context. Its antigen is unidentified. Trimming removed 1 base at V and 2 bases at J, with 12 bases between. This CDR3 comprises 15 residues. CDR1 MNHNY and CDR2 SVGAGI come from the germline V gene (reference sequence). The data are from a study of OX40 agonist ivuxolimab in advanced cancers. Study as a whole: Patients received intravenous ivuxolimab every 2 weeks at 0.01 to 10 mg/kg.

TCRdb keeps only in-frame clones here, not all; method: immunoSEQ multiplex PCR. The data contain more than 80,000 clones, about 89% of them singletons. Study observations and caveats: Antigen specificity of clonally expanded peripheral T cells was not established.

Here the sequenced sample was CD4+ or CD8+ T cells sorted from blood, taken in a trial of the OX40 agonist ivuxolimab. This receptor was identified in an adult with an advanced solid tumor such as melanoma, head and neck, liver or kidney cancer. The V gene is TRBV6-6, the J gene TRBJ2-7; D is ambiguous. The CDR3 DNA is TGTGCCAGCAGTTACTTGGAGCGCAACCCCTACGAGCAGTACTTC. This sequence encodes CASSYLERNPYEQYF.